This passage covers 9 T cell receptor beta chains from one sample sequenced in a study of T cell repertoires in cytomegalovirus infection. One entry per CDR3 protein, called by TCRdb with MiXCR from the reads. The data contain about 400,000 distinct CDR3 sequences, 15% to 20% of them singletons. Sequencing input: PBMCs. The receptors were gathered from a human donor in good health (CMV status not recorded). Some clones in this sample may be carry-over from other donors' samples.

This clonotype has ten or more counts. Written as DNA, the CDR3 is TGTGCCAGCAGCTTAGTCGTCCCAGCGGGAGGTTCCTACGAGCAGTACTTC. Amino acid sequence: CASSLVVPAGGSYEQYF. This chain joins TRBV7-2 and TRBJ2-7, with 9 bases that match TRBD2. Germline assignment: CDR1 SGHTA and CDR2 FQGNSA. The ends lost 1 base at V and 1 base at J; junction bases unmatched: 8. CDR3 length: 17 amino acids.

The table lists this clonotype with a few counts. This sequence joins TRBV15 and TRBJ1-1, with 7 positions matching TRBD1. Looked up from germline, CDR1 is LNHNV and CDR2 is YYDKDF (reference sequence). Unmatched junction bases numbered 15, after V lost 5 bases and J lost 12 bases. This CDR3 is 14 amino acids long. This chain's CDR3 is CATSLIRGPAPSFF. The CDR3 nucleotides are TGTGCCACCAGCTTAATTAGGGGGCCAGCTCCCTCTTTCTTT.

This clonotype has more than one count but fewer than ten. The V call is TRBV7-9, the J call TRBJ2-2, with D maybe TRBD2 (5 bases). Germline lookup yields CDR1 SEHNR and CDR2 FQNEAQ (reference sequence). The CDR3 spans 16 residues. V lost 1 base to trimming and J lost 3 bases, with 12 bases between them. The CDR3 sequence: CASSLDGISYTGELFF. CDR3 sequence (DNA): TGTGCCAGCAGCTTAGACGGGATCTCTTACACCGGGGAGCTGTTTTTT.

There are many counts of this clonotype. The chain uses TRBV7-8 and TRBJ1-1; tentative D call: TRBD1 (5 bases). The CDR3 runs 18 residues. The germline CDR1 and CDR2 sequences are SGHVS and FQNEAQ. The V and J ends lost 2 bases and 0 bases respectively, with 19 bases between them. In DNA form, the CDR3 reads TGTGCCAGCAGCTTAACCCCCCGACAGACGATATTGAACACTGAAGCTTTCTTT. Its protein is CASSLTPRQTILNTEAFF.

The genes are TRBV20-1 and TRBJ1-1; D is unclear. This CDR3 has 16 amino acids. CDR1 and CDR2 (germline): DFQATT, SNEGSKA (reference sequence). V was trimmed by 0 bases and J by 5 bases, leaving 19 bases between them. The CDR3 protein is CSARDRINGVGTEAFF. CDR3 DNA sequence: TGCAGTGCTAGAGATCGGATTAACGGGGTGGGTACTGAAGCTTTCTTT.

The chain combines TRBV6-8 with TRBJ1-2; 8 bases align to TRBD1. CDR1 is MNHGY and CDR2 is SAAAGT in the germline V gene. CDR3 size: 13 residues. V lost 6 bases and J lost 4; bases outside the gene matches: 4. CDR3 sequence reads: CASSKDRGYGYTF. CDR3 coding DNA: TGTGCCAGCAGCAAAGACAGGGGCTATGGCTACACCTTC.

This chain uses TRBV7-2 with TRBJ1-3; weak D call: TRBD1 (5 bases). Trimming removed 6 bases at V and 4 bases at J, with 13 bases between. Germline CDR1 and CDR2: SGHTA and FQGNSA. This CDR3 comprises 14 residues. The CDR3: CASSTDRQGNTIYF. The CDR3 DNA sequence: TGTGCCAGCAGTACCGACAGACAGGGAAACACCATATATTTT.

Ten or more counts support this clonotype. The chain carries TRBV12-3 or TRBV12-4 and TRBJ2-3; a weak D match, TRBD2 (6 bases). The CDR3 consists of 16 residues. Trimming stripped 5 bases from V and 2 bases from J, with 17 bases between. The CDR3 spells CASSLIRDLLTDTQYF. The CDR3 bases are TGTGCCAGCAGTCTAATCCGGGACTTACTCACAGATACGCAGTATTTT.

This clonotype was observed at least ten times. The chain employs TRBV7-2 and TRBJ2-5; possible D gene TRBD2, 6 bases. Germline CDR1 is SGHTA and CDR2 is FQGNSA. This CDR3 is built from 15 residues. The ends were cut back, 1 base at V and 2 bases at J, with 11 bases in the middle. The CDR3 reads CASSLVTGTQETQYF. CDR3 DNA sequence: TGTGCCAGCAGCTTAGTTACGGGGACTCAAGAGACCCAGTACTTC.